Listed below are T cell receptor beta chains from one sample, sequenced in a study of T-cell reconstitution after alpha-beta-depleted transplantation in children. MiXCR was run by TCRdb on the PCR reads, yielding one entry per CDR3 protein. The sample comprises over 450,000 distinct CDR3 sequences, under 12% of which are singletons, and around 2% rests with the top ten. Source: PBMCs, taken before TCRalphabeta/CD19-depleted stem cell transplant. Receptor source: a child aged 2-9 years with inherited bone marrow failure, due to receive a stem cell transplant. Each CDR3 is given with its conserved first and last residue. The order of the fields is CDR3 length, J gene, V gene, D gene, clone size, CDR3 protein, CDR3 DNA. The D gene is left open where the match is weak. A row's size may be missing; if present it is once, few, many or a size class.

cdr3_length: 14
j_call: TRBJ2-7
v_call: TRBV7-9
d_call: NA
clone_size: many
cdr3_aa: CASSPRDVSYEQYF
cdr3_nt: TGTGCCAGCAGCCCCCGGGACGTCTCCTACGAGCAGTACTTC

cdr3_length: 15
j_call: TRBJ2-7
v_call: TRBV20-1
d_call: TRBD1
clone_size: many
cdr3_aa: CSASRRVTGSYEQYF
cdr3_nt: TGCAGTGCTAGTAGGCGCGTGACAGGGTCCTACGAGCAGTACTTC

cdr3_length: 14
j_call: TRBJ2-3
v_call: TRBV5-1
d_call: NA
clone_size: many
cdr3_aa: CASSLEGATDTQYF
cdr3_nt: TGCGCCAGCAGCTTGGAAGGGGCCACAGATACGCAGTATTTT

cdr3_length: 12
j_call: TRBJ1-1
v_call: TRBV5-1
d_call: NA
clone_size: many
cdr3_aa: CASSLAGEVAFF
cdr3_nt: TGCGCCAGCAGCTTGGCAGGGGAAGTAGCTTTCTTT

cdr3_length: 15
j_call: TRBJ2-7
v_call: TRBV5-1
d_call: NA
clone_size: many
cdr3_aa: CASSTYSGFSYEQYF
cdr3_nt: TGCGCCAGCAGCACCTATAGCGGATTCTCCTACGAGCAGTACTTC

cdr3_length: 15
j_call: TRBJ2-1
v_call: TRBV4-3
d_call: NA
clone_size: many
cdr3_aa: CASSQDSGPYNEQFF
cdr3_nt: TGCGCCAGCAGCCAAGACTCGGGACCCTACAATGAGCAGTTCTTC

cdr3_length: 12
j_call: TRBJ1-3
v_call: TRBV20-1
d_call: TRBD1
clone_size: many
cdr3_aa: CAGTASGNTIYF
cdr3_nt: TGCGCAGGGACAGCCTCTGGAAACACCATATATTTT

cdr3_length: 14
j_call: TRBJ2-1
v_call: TRBV29-1
d_call: NA
clone_size: many
cdr3_aa: CSVKGAVAYNEQFF
cdr3_nt: TGCAGCGTTAAGGGAGCGGTCGCCTACAATGAGCAGTTCTTC

cdr3_length: 15
j_call: TRBJ1-6
v_call: TRBV5-1
d_call: NA
clone_size: many
cdr3_aa: CASSLDTVGNSPLHF
cdr3_nt: TGCGCCAGCAGCTTGGACACAGTGGGAAATTCACCCCTCCACTTT

cdr3_length: 14
j_call: TRBJ1-5
v_call: TRBV12-3/TRBV12-4
d_call: NA
clone_size: few
cdr3_aa: CASSQRRGVQPQHF
cdr3_nt: TGTGCCAGCAGTCAAAGACGAGGGGTTCAGCCCCAGCATTTT

cdr3_length: 14
j_call: TRBJ2-1
v_call: TRBV9
d_call: NA
clone_size: many
cdr3_aa: CASSGPGSRNEQFF
cdr3_nt: TGTGCCAGCAGTGGGCCAGGCTCACGCAATGAGCAGTTCTTC

cdr3_length: 9
j_call: TRBJ1-2
v_call: TRBV20-1
d_call: NA
clone_size: few
cdr3_aa: CSAWMVPTF
cdr3_nt: TGCAGTGCCTGGATGGTCCCCACCTTC

cdr3_length: 14
j_call: TRBJ2-7
v_call: TRBV6-5
d_call: NA
clone_size: many
cdr3_aa: CASSYSRDPYEQYF
cdr3_nt: TGTGCCAGCAGTTACTCACGGGATCCCTACGAGCAGTACTTC

cdr3_length: 16
j_call: TRBJ1-1
v_call: TRBV20-1
d_call: TRBD1
clone_size: few
cdr3_aa: CSARDKKQGLSTEAFF
cdr3_nt: TGCAGTGCTAGAGATAAGAAACAGGGGCTAAGCACTGAAGCTTTCTTT

cdr3_length: 13
j_call: TRBJ1-3
v_call: TRBV7-9
d_call: NA
clone_size: NA
cdr3_aa: CASSNAGRDTIYF
cdr3_nt: TGTGCCAGCAGCAACGCCGGGCGCGACACCATATATTTT

cdr3_length: 15
j_call: TRBJ2-1
v_call: TRBV5-1
d_call: NA
clone_size: many
cdr3_aa: CASSLAGITYNEQFF
cdr3_nt: TGCGCCAGCAGCTTGGCCGGGATTACTTACAATGAGCAGTTCTTC

cdr3_length: 16
j_call: TRBJ2-3
v_call: TRBV7-9
d_call: NA
clone_size: many
cdr3_aa: CASSPGRSPLFDTQYF
cdr3_nt: TGTGCCAGCAGCCCAGGGAGGAGCCCTCTTTTTGATACGCAGTATTTT

cdr3_length: 19
j_call: TRBJ1-2
v_call: TRBV12-3/TRBV12-4
d_call: TRBD1
clone_size: NA
cdr3_aa: CASSFRTGTGGESTYGYTF
cdr3_nt: TGTGCCAGCAGTTTTAGAACCGGGACAGGGGGCGAGTCTACCTATGGCTACACCTTC

cdr3_length: 14
j_call: TRBJ1-3
v_call: TRBV3-1
d_call: NA
clone_size: many
cdr3_aa: CASSSGYSGNTIYF
cdr3_nt: TGTGCCAGCAGCTCGGGTTACTCTGGAAACACCATATATTTT

cdr3_length: 14
j_call: TRBJ2-5
v_call: TRBV28
d_call: NA
clone_size: few
cdr3_aa: CASSSLGGQETQYF
cdr3_nt: TGTGCCAGCAGTTCCTTAGGAGGGCAAGAGACCCAGTACTTC